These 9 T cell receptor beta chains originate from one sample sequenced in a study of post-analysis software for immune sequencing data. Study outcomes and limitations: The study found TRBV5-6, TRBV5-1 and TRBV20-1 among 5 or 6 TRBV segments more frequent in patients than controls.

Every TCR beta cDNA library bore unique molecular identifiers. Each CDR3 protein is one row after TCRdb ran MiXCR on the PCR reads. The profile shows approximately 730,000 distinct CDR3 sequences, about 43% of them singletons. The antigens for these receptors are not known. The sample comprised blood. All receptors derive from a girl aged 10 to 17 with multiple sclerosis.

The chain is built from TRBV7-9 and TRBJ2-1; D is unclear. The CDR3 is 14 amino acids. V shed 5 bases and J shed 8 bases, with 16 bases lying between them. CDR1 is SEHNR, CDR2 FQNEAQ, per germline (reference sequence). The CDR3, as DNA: TGTGCCAGCAGCCCCGCCCGAACTTGGGATGAGCAGTTCTTC. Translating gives CASSPARTWDEQFF.

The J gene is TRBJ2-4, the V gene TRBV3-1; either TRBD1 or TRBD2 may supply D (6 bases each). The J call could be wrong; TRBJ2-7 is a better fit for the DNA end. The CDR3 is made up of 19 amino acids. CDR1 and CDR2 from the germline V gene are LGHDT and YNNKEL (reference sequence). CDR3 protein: CASSQAYGGAGVTSYEQYF. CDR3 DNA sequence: TGTGCCAGCAGCCAAGCTTACGGCGGGGCAGGGGTCACCTCCTACGAGCAGTACTTC.

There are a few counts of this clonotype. The CDR3 DNA reads as TGTGCCAGCGGGACAGGTACCTACGAGCAGTACTTC. The encoded protein is CASGTGTYEQYF. The J gene is TRBJ2-5, the V gene TRBV6-1; 8 nucleotides line up with TRBD1. Judging by the DNA end, TRBJ2-7 fits better; the J call may be wrong. The CDR3 is 12 residues long. The germline CDR1 and CDR2 sequences are MNHNS and SASEGT.

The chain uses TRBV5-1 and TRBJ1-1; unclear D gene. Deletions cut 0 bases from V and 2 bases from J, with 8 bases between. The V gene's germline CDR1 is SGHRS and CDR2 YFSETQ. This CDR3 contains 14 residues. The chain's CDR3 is CASSLGLINTEAFF. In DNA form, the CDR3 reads TGCGCCAGCAGCTTGGGCCTGATTAACACTGAAGCTTTCTTT. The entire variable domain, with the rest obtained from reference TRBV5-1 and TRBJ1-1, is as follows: KAGVTQTPRYLIKTRGQQVTLSCSPISGHRSVSWYQQTPGQGLQFLFEYFSETQRNKGNFPGRFSGRQFSNSRSEMNVSTLELGDSALYLCASSLGLINTEAFFGQGTRLTVV.

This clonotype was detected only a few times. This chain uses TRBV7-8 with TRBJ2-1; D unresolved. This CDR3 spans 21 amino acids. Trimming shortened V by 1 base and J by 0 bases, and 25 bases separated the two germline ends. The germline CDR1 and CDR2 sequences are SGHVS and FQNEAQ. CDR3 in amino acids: CASSLVGETNLLLGSYNEQFF. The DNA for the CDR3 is TGTGCCAGCAGCTTAGTAGGAGAGACGAATCTCCTCCTGGGCTCCTACAATGAGCAGTTCTTC.

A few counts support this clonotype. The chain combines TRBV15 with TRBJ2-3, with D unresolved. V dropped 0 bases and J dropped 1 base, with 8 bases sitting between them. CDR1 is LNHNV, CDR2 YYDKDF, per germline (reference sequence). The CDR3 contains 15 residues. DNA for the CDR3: TGTGCCACCAGCAGAGATGCCCCGGGCACAGATACGCAGTATTTT. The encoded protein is CATSRDAPGTDTQYF.

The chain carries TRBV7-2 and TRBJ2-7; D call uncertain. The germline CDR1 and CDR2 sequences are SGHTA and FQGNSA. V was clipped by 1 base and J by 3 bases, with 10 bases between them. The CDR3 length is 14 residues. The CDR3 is CASSLEGFGYEQYF. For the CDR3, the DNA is TGTGCCAGCAGCTTAGAAGGGTTTGGCTACGAGCAGTACTTC.

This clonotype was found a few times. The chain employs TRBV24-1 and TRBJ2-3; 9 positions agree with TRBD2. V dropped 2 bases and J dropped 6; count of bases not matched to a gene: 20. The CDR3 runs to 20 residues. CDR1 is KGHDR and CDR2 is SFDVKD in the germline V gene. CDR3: CATSDSYPSGDSGSGDTQYF. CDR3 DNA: TGTGCCACCAGTGATTCCTACCCATCCGGGGATAGCGGGAGTGGTGATACGCAGTATTTT.

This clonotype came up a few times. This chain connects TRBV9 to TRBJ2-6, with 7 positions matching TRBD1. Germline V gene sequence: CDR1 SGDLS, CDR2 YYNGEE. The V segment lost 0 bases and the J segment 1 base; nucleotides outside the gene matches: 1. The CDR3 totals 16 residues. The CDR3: CASSVDRGSGANVLTF. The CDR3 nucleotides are TGTGCCAGCAGCGTAGACAGGGGATCTGGGGCCAACGTCCTGACTTTC.